These 14 T cell receptor beta chains originate from one sample sequenced in a study of regulatory T cells in long-lasting Graves disease. Arm-PCR of CDR3 regions with iRepertoire HTBI primers generated TCR beta libraries. Using its own MiXCR run on the multiplex PCR reads, TCRdb lists one record per CDR3 protein. Of approximately 400,000 distinct CDR3 sequences listed, roughly 25% were seen once; the top ten hold 25% to 35%. Time point specified: persistent/refractory GD, antithyroid drugs over 5 years with positive TRAb. TCR sequences were obtained from RNA taken from PBMCs. Sequenced material: peripheral blood mononuclear cells (PBMCs), taken when the disease was refractory, from a patient treated with antithyroid drugs. These TCRs come from a woman between 40 and 55 years old with Graves disease.

The gene calls are TRBV11-2 and TRBJ2-7, with a possible D match to TRBD2 (7 bases). CDR3 length equals 18 residues. Deletions cut 4 bases from V and 4 bases from J, with 26 bases between. Germline CDR1 SGHAT, CDR2 FQNNGV. The CDR3 nucleotides are TGTGCCAGCAGCTCACACCGCTTTCGGACTAGGGGGAAATACGAGCAGTACTTC. Its protein is CASSSHRFRTRGKYEQYF.

This clonotype occurred many times. This chain joins TRBV2 and TRBJ2-2; no firm D call. V shed 7 bases and J shed 1 base, with 7 bases lying between them. This CDR3 is 13 amino acids long. Germline loops: CDR1 SNHLY, CDR2 FYNNEI. CDR3 coding DNA: TGTGCCAGCAAAACGGGGAACACCGGGGAGCTGTTTTTT. Translated: CASKTGNTGELFF.

This clonotype was seen repeatedly, ten times or more. The rearrangement links TRBV28 to TRBJ2-7; a possible D gene is TRBD2 (6 bases). Trimming took 4 bases from V and 2 from J, leaving 15 bases between them. Germline V gene sequence: CDR1 MDHEN, CDR2 SYDVKM. The CDR3 is made up of 15 amino acids. CDR3 in amino acids: CASSSYRDSTYEQYF. CDR3 in DNA: TGTGCCAGCAGTTCATACCGGGACTCCACCTACGAGCAGTACTTC.

This clonotype was recorded many times. V usage is TRBV11-2 and J usage is TRBJ1-1; D gene ambiguous. The CDR3 totals 14 residues. Trimming left V 3 bases short and J 1 base short, with 9 bases between. Germline CDR1 and CDR2: SGHAT and FQNNGV. CDR3 nucleotides: TGTGCCAGCAGCTTGGCAAGCTGGAACACTGAAGCTTTCTTT. Its translation is CASSLASWNTEAFF.

At least ten counts were recorded for this clonotype. The gene calls are TRBV7-9 and TRBJ2-7, with D possibly being TRBD1 (5 bases). This CDR3 has 15 residues. Germline V lookup: CDR1 SEHNR, CDR2 FQNEAQ (reference sequence). Trimming removed 3 bases at V and 0 bases at J, with 12 bases between. The DNA for the CDR3 is TGTGCCAGCAGCTTTGGGGCCCTAAGCTCCTACGAGCAGTACTTC. Its translation is CASSFGALSSYEQYF.

This clonotype has ten or more counts. The chain is built from TRBV28 and TRBJ1-1; 8 bases are shared with TRBD1. With 7 bases clipped from V and 6 bases from J, the junction kept 13 bases outside the gene matches. The CDR3 is 15 residues long. Germline V gene sequence: CDR1 MDHEN, CDR2 SYDVKM. CDR3 nucleotide sequence: TGTGCCAGCAAGCCCAGGGACAGGCTGAAGGCTGAAGCTTTCTTT. Translated: CASKPRDRLKAEAFF.

The chain uses TRBV6-5 and TRBJ2-7, with 7 positions matching TRBD1. The ends lost 0 bases at V and 3 bases at J; junction bases unmatched: 11. The CDR3 sequence is 17 residues long. CDR1 is MNHEY, CDR2 SVGAGI, per germline. The CDR3 nucleotides read TGTGCCAGCAGTTACTCCGCGGTTCCTAGGGACAGCTACGAGCAGTACTTC. Protein: CASSYSAVPRDSYEQYF.

This clonotype was detected many times. V usage is TRBV15 and J usage is TRBJ2-2, with unresolved D. The length of the CDR3 is 15 residues. Trimming removed 4 bases at V and 0 bases at J, with 9 bases between. Germline values: CDR1 LNHNV, CDR2 YYDKDF (reference sequence). The CDR3 sequence is CATSKSASNTGELFF. The CDR3 DNA follows: TGTGCCACCAGCAAAAGTGCTTCGAACACCGGGGAGCTGTTTTTT.

The chain joins TRBV19 to TRBJ2-2; D ambiguous. The ends were cut back, 8 bases at V and 0 bases at J, with 10 bases in the middle. CDR3 length: 14 amino acids. CDR1 is LNHDA, CDR2 SQIVND, per germline (reference sequence). The CDR3 coding sequence is TGTGCCAGTGTGAGAACAGCGAACACCGGGGAGCTGTTTTTT. Its translation is CASVRTANTGELFF.

This clonotype was recorded at least ten times. The chain couples TRBV7-3 to TRBJ2-5; D not resolved. From germline, CDR1 is SGHTA and CDR2 FQGTGA. The CDR3 length is 13 residues. V shed 5 bases and J shed 5 bases, with 12 bases lying between them. In nucleotides, the CDR3 is TGTGCCAGCAGCCTTGACTTTGGGGAGACCCAGTACTTC. This sequence encodes CASSLDFGETQYF.

This chain joins TRBV7-9 and TRBJ2-1; no clear D. This CDR3 region has 13 residues. V lost 2 bases, J lost 10 bases, and 12 bases lay in between. Germline V gives CDR1 SEHNR, CDR2 FQNEAQ (reference sequence). DNA for the CDR3: TGTGCCAGCAGCTTAATCTCAGGATTCGAGCAGTTCTTC. Encoded protein: CASSLISGFEQFF.

The chain is built from TRBV28 and TRBJ1-4, with D perhaps TRBD1 (5 bases). The CDR3 contains 16 residues. V gave up 2 bases and J gave up 10 bases, with 20 bases separating them. The germline CDR1 and CDR2 sequences are MDHEN and SYDVKM. The CDR3 reads CASSLPFSPGERKLFF. DNA of the CDR3: TGTGCCAGCAGTTTACCCTTTTCCCCGGGGGAAAGAAAACTGTTTTTT. Filled out from reference TRBV28 and TRBJ1-4, the complete variable domain reads DVKVTQSSRYLVKRTGEKVFLECVQDMDHENMFWYRQDPGLGLRLIYFSYDVKMKEKGDIPEGYSVSREKKERFSLILESASTNQTSMYLCASSLPFSPGERKLFFGSGTQLSVL.

With respect to this clonotype: A read error may be the cause here, since a much bigger clone is one base away. The chain recombines TRBV6-1 with TRBJ1-1, with 10 bases matching TRBD1. V lost 6 bases to trimming and J lost 9 bases; unmatched junction nucleotides: 10. This CDR3 spans 14 amino acids. The germline V gene has CDR1 MNHNS and CDR2 SASEGT. This chain's CDR3 is CASRMTGGRIKAFF. In DNA, the CDR3 is TGTGCCAGCAGGATGACAGGGGGCCGAATTAAAGCTTTCTTT.

This chain joins TRBV3-1 and TRBJ2-2, with a weak D call TRBD1 (6 bases). Germline V CDR1 and CDR2: LGHDT, YNNKEL (reference sequence). The CDR3 totals 18 residues. The V gene lost 4 bases and the J gene lost 2 bases, with 20 bases spanning the gap. The CDR3 is CASSPRLTGPTNTGELFF. CDR3 nucleotides: TGTGCCAGCAGCCCGCGGTTGACAGGACCTACTAACACCGGGGAGCTGTTTTTT.